The 15 T cell receptor beta chains given below trace back to one sample, sequenced in a study of T-cell reconstitution after alpha-beta-depleted transplantation in children. Preparation of the TCRbeta library was carried out with unique molecular identifiers. TCRdb used MiXCR to reprocess the PCR reads, holding one entry per CDR3 protein. The sample records 55,000 to 90,000 distinct CDR3 sequences, approximately 5% being singletons. The input for sequencing was PBMCs, mostly from graft donor cells, taken 180 days after TCRalphabeta/CD19-depleted stem cell transplant. These receptors were collected from a boy in the first two years of life who had a stem cell transplant for acute myeloid leukemia, so the T cells may come from the graft donor.

The chain is built from TRBV5-6 and TRBJ2-5; a possible D gene is TRBD1 (6 bases). CDR1 is SGHDT, CDR2 YYEEEE, per germline. The CDR3 extends over 16 amino acids. V was cut by 4 bases and J by 3 bases, with 19 bases left in between. CDR3 nucleotide sequence: TGTGCCAGCAGCGCCCCTATACAGGGTTACGAAGAGACCCAGTACTTC. Protein sequence: CASSAPIQGYEETQYF.

This clonotype was counted at least ten times. The chain uses TRBV29-1 and TRBJ2-3; a possible D gene is TRBD1 (7 bases). The germline V and J ends were trimmed by 0 bases and 4 bases, with 14 bases remaining between them. CDR1 and CDR2 (germline): SQVTM, ANQGSEA. The CDR3 totals 15 residues. CDR3 sequence: CSVEDGGGFADTQYF. Written as DNA, the CDR3 is TGCAGCGTTGAAGATGGAGGGGGCTTCGCAGATACGCAGTATTTT.

This clonotype was recorded at least ten times. This chain joins TRBV11-2 and TRBJ1-1; D not certain. The CDR3 runs 13 residues. Trimming removed 0 bases at V and 1 base at J, with 3 bases between. CDR1 is SGHAT, CDR2 FQNNGV, per germline. The CDR3 here is CASSLETNTEAFF. The CDR3 DNA is TGTGCCAGCAGCTTAGAAACGAACACTGAAGCTTTCTTT.

The J gene is TRBJ2-1, the V gene TRBV12-3 or TRBV12-4; 7 bases match TRBD1. The CDR3 is made up of 15 amino acids. The V and J ends lost 3 bases and 2 bases, in that order; junction bases with no gene match: 4. The CDR3 is CASSFGQGAYNEQFF. The CDR3 DNA follows: TGTGCCAGCAGTTTCGGGCAGGGGGCCTACAATGAGCAGTTCTTC.

In its sample, this clonotype was seen a few times. The chain recombines TRBV3-1 with TRBJ1-2; 7 bases line up with TRBD1. This CDR3 comprises 21 residues. Germline V lookup: CDR1 LGHDT, CDR2 YNNKEL (reference sequence). Losses at the gene ends were 3 bases for V and 4 bases for J; bases not matched to a gene: 26. This CDR3 is CASSHSIHPITTLRGPYGYTF. The CDR3 DNA reads as TGTGCCAGCAGCCATAGTATCCACCCAATAACAACGCTAAGGGGGCCCTATGGCTACACCTTC.

This clonotype was picked up many times. The chain recombines TRBV11-2 with TRBJ2-5, with 10 bases lining up with TRBD2. V dropped 2 bases and J dropped 4; count of bases not matched to a gene: 4. CDR3 length equals 15 residues. Germline CDR1 and CDR2: SGHAT and FQNNGV. As DNA, the CDR3 is TGTGCCAGCAGCTTACAGCGGGGGGGCCGAGAGACCCAGTACTTC. This encodes CASSLQRGGRETQYF.

The sample holds many counts of this clonotype. DNA for the CDR3: TGCGCCAGCAATGCAGGACTAGGGTCCAATGAGCAGTTCTTC. This encodes CASNAGLGSNEQFF. The rearrangement joins TRBV4-3 to TRBJ2-1, with 7 bases identical to TRBD2. The V gene's germline CDR1 is LGHNA and CDR2 YSLEER. J was trimmed by 6 bases and V by 7 bases; bases with no gene match: 9. This CDR3 spans 14 amino acids.

Many counts were recorded for this clonotype. This chain joins TRBV5-6 and TRBJ1-1; D ambiguous. The CDR3 has 15 residues. CDR1 is SGHDT, CDR2 YYEEEE, per germline. V was clipped by 4 bases and J by 4 bases, with 17 bases between them. CDR3 sequence reads: CASSLYRRDFTEAFF. DNA of the CDR3: TGTGCCAGCAGCCTATACCGCCGGGATTTCACTGAAGCTTTCTTT.

There are many counts of this clonotype. The chain joins TRBV4-2 to TRBJ2-1; TRBD2 matches at 9 bases. Germline CDR1 and CDR2: LGHNA and YNFKEQ. The CDR3 extends over 16 amino acids. Losses at the gene ends were 4 bases for V and 6 bases for J; bases not matched to a gene: 10. The CDR3 DNA reads as TGTGCCAGCAGCCCCTACACCGGCGGGGGGGCCAATGAGCAGTTCTTC. Translation: CASSPYTGGGANEQFF.

The DNA of the CDR3 is TGTGCCAGCAGCTTAAACGGAAACACCATATATTTT. This sequence encodes CASSLNGNTIYF. V and J are TRBV7-3 and TRBJ1-3, with D unresolved. This CDR3 spans 12 amino acids. V lost 1 base to trimming and J lost 4 bases, with 2 bases between them. CDR1 is SGHTA and CDR2 is FQGTGA in the germline V gene.

This clonotype was seen many times. The CDR3 is CASGGSYNSPLHF. The CDR3 DNA is TGTGCCTCTGGGGGCTCCTATAATTCACCCCTCCACTTT. This chain links TRBV30 with TRBJ1-6; a weak D match, TRBD1 (5 bases). This CDR3 has 13 amino acids. Trimming cost V 7 bases and J 0 bases, with 7 bases left between them. Per germline, CDR1 GTSNPN and CDR2 SVGIG (reference sequence).

This clonotype has at least ten counts. V usage is TRBV11-2 and J usage is TRBJ2-2; tentatively, D is TRBD2 (6 bases). The V end lost 2 bases, the J end lost 2 bases, and 15 bases lay between the germline ends. Per germline, CDR1 SGHAT and CDR2 FQNNGV. This CDR3 region has 17 residues. Here the CDR3 DNA reads TGTGCCAGCAGCTTAACTAGCTATGATCTTAACACCGGGGAGCTGTTTTTT. It yields the protein CASSLTSYDLNTGELFF.

This clonotype has a count of ten or more. V and J are TRBV11-2 and TRBJ2-3, with a weak D call TRBD2 (5 bases). V lost 5 bases and J 2 bases, leaving 14 bases between the germline ends. Germline lookup yields CDR1 SGHAT and CDR2 FQNNGV. This CDR3 region has 15 residues. The CDR3 region is CASSTSPGNTDTQYF. CDR3 bases: TGTGCCAGCAGCACCTCTCCCGGGAACACAGATACGCAGTATTTT.

This clonotype was seen at least ten times. The gene calls are TRBV29-1 and TRBJ2-3, with 12 bases aligning to TRBD2. There are 14 residues in the CDR3. Germline V gene data show CDR1 as SQVTM and CDR2 as ANQGSEA. With V trimmed by 6 bases and J by 3 bases, 4 bases remained unmatched. CDR3 bases: TGCAGCGTGGCACTAGCGGGGGGAACAGATACGCAGTATTTT. It translates to CSVALAGGTDTQYF.

This clonotype was seen ten or more times. The chain couples TRBV7-2 to TRBJ2-6; D remains ambiguous. Germline CDR1 is SGHTA and CDR2 is FQGNSA. The CDR3 sequence is 17 residues long. V was trimmed by 1 base and J by 0 bases, leaving 10 bases between them. CDR3 loop: CASSLVELSSGANVLTF. The DNA of the CDR3 is TGTGCCAGCAGCTTAGTGGAACTTAGCTCTGGGGCCAACGTCCTGACTTTC.